This T cell receptor (beta chain) was identified in a study of blood T cell repertoires in COVID-19. The overall study: PBMCs, B-cell-depleted T cells, or T cells were the source of the cDNA or gDNA that made up the material.

Those who participated ranged in age from roughly 18 to 90 years and resided in roughly 26 US areas. Cohorts were determined from participant-reported clinical history. The CDR3 totals 14 residues. V dropped 5 bases and J dropped 0 bases, with 9 bases sitting between them. CDR1 is MDHEN, CDR2 SYDVKM, per germline. Sequencing used immunoSEQ multiplex PCR; TCRdb keeps in-frame clones, though not all of them. The sample comprises 130,000 to 150,000 clones, roughly 90% of which are singletons, and approximately 1.3% rests with the top ten. Sequenced sample: PBMCs or T cells enriched from blood (not recorded which). The source is a woman under 40 with acute COVID-19. This chain links TRBV28 with TRBJ2-3; D uncertain. In DNA, the CDR3 is TGTGCCAGCAGTCCGGTTACTAGCACAGATACGCAGTATTTT. It codes for CASSPVTSTDTQYF.